The entry that follows covers one T cell receptor (beta chain) sequence. As yet, its antigen is unknown. This entry belongs to a study of T cell responses to AZD1222 COVID-19 vaccine. Study-level findings and limits: Repertoires were obtained solely post-peak T cell response. Nearly half of the spike-specific TCRs reportedly recognize variant regions that carry no mutations. Spike-specific TCR breadth and depth rose after two AZD1222 doses.

V shed 5 bases and J shed 15 bases, with 6 bases lying between them. The CDR3 covers 8 residues. Produced via immunoSEQ multiplex PCR; TCRdb's table is partial and in-frame only. The table lists around 160,000 clones, around nine tenths of them singletons, with approximately 2.7% in the top ten. V is TRBV5-3 and J is TRBJ1-5; D is ambiguous. TRBV5-3 is noted as an ORF with a role that remains uncertain. The sample in question was peripheral blood, obtained on day 0 of MenACWY control vaccination. This clonotype originated in an adult in good health. As DNA, the CDR3 is TGTGCCAGAAGGCCGACGCATTTT. Translating gives CARRPTHF.